This passage covers 29 T cell receptor beta chains from one sample sequenced in a study of OX40 agonist ivuxolimab in advanced cancers. TCRdb keeps only in-frame clones here, not all; method: immunoSEQ multiplex PCR. The sample includes more than 60,000 clones, roughly nine tenths of them seen just once. This specimen consisted of CD4+ or CD8+ T cells sorted from blood, obtained in a trial of the OX40 agonist ivuxolimab. The source is an adult with an advanced solid tumor such as melanoma, head and neck, liver or kidney cancer.

Only one count was recorded for this clone. The chain has TRBV5-4 and TRBJ2-3, with 14 bases lining up with TRBD2. The V and J ends lost 4 bases and 3 bases, in that order; junction bases with no gene match: 4. Looked up from germline, CDR1 is SGHNT and CDR2 is YYREEE (reference sequence). CDR3 size: 16 residues. CDR3 in amino acids: CASSLGLAGETDTQYF. The CDR3 nucleotides read TGTGCCAGCAGCCTGGGACTAGCGGGGGAAACAGATACGCAGTATTTT.

This chain connects TRBV15 to TRBJ2-1; TRBD2 matches 9 bases. In germline, CDR1 is LNHNV, CDR2 YYDKDF (reference sequence). Trimming at V came to 5 bases and at J to 7 bases, leaving 12 bases not matched to a gene. This CDR3 spans 16 amino acids. The CDR3 sequence: CATSGRWAGGRNEQFF. The CDR3 coding sequence is TGTGCCACCAGCGGTCGCTGGGCGGGAGGGCGAAATGAGCAGTTCTTC. Full variable domain (outside the CDR3, taken from reference TRBV15 and TRBJ2-1): DAMVIQNPRYQVTQFGKPVTLSCSQTLNHNVMYWYQQKSSQAPKLLFHYYDKDFNNEADTPDNFQSRRPNTSFCFLDIRSPGLGDTAMYLCATSGRWAGGRNEQFFGPGTRLTVL.

This clone was picked up a small number of times. V gene TRBV10-3 combines with J gene TRBJ2-1; 7 bases fit TRBD1. CDR3 length: 18 amino acids. V lost 2 bases to trimming and J lost 8 bases; unmatched junction nucleotides: 18. Germline loops: CDR1 ENHRY, CDR2 SYGVKD. The CDR3 bases are TGTGCCATCAGTGAGAGGGGACCAAGGCAGGGGGATGGGGATGAGCAGTTCTTC. The encoded protein is CAISERGPRQGDGDEQFF.

This rearrangement joins TRBV28 to TRBJ2-3; D uncertain. The CDR3 is 14 amino acids. Trimming shortened V by 3 bases and J by 0 bases, and 7 bases separated the two germline ends. Germline loops: CDR1 MDHEN, CDR2 SYDVKM. The CDR3 DNA is TGTGCCAGCAGTTTTACAGCTAGCACAGATACGCAGTATTTT. This encodes CASSFTASTDTQYF.

The rearrangement links TRBV7-7 to TRBJ2-5, with TRBD2 identical over 8 bases. There are 13 residues in the CDR3. The trim removed 5 bases at V and 5 bases at J, leaving 4 bases unmatched. Per the germline V gene, CDR1 is SSHAT and CDR2 is FNYEAQ (reference sequence). The CDR3 sequence is CASSPSGGETQYF. In nucleotides, the CDR3 is TGTGCCAGCAGCCCCTCGGGAGGGGAGACCCAGTACTTC.

The rearrangement links TRBV19 to TRBJ2-1, with D maybe TRBD2 (5 bases). Per the germline V gene, CDR1 is LNHDA and CDR2 is SQIVND (reference sequence). Trimming removed 4 bases from V and 0 bases from J, with 19 bases in between. The CDR3 covers 18 residues. DNA for the CDR3: TGTGCCAGTAGTAGGAACCCAATGCCGGGGAGCTCCTACAATGAGCAGTTCTTC. Its protein product is CASSRNPMPGSSYNEQFF.

The rearrangement uses TRBV5-1 and TRBJ1-1; D perhaps matches TRBD1 (5 bases). CDR3 length: 13 residues. V lost 1 base, J lost 7 bases, and 11 bases lay in between. The germline gives CDR1 SGHRS, CDR2 YFSETQ. DNA of the CDR3: TGCGCCAGCAGCTTGCTGGGGGGGGGTGAAGCTTTCTTT. As protein: CASSLLGGGEAFF.

The rearrangement links TRBV28 to TRBJ2-5; the match to TRBD2 covers 7 bases. The CDR3 contains 14 residues. The V gene end was trimmed by 4 bases and the J gene end by 5 bases; junction bases not matched to a gene: 7. The germline V gene has CDR1 MDHEN and CDR2 SYDVKM. The CDR3 region is CASSSSGPGETQYF. The CDR3 DNA is TGTGCCAGCAGTTCTAGCGGACCGGGGGAGACCCAGTACTTC.

The count of this clone is one. The chain joins TRBV5-5 to TRBJ2-1, with no clear D. CDR1 SGHKS and CDR2 YYEKEE come from the germline V gene (reference sequence). There are 12 residues in the CDR3. V was clipped by 2 bases and J by 7 bases, with 7 bases between them. CDR3: CASSLWFNEQFF. In nucleotides, the CDR3 is TGTGCCAGCAGCTTATGGTTTAATGAGCAGTTCTTC.

The rearrangement links TRBV28 to TRBJ2-1; no clear D gene. V was clipped by 4 bases and J by 0 bases, with 13 bases between them. CDR3 length: 16 residues. CDR1 and CDR2 (germline): MDHEN, SYDVKM. CDR3 in DNA: TGTGCCAGCAGTTCGCTCCGCCCCAGCTCCTACAATGAGCAGTTCTTC. Translation gives CASSSLRPSSYNEQFF.

The V call is TRBV10-3, the J call TRBJ2-5; D assignment may be TRBD1 or TRBD2 (5 bases each). Germline V CDR1 and CDR2: ENHRY, SYGVKD. There are 15 residues in the CDR3. Trimming pared 4 bases from V and 3 bases from J, leaving 15 bases between. The CDR3 here is CAISGGEPPKETQYF. The CDR3, as DNA: TGTGCCATCAGTGGAGGGGAGCCGCCGAAAGAGACCCAGTACTTC.

The rearrangement joins TRBV25-1 to TRBJ2-1, with 10 positions matching TRBD2. CDR1 MGHDK and CDR2 SYGVNS come from the germline V gene. The CDR3 totals 16 residues. With 4 bases clipped from V and 0 bases from J, the junction kept 3 bases outside the gene matches. This CDR3 is CASSAASGSSYNEQFF. CDR3 DNA: TGTGCCAGCAGTGCAGCTAGCGGGAGCTCCTACAATGAGCAGTTCTTC.

The rearrangement links TRBV20-1 to TRBJ1-2; D is unresolved. V lost 3 bases, J lost 8 bases, and 10 bases lay in between. The germline V gene has CDR1 DFQATT and CDR2 SNEGSKA (reference sequence). The CDR3 loop spans 11 amino acids. The CDR3 DNA reads as TGCAGTGCTAGGATAGGGATCGGCTACACCTTC. Its translation is CSARIGIGYTF.

This chain connects TRBV10-1 to TRBJ2-2; 11 bases are a match to TRBD2. The CDR3 has 14 residues. Germline CDR1 and CDR2: WNHNN and SYGVQD (reference sequence). After removal of 6 bases from V and 6 bases from J, the junction contained 3 bases not matched to a gene. CDR3 amino acids: CASSLAGGSGELFF. The CDR3, as DNA: TGCGCCAGCAGCCTAGCGGGAGGTTCCGGGGAGCTGTTTTTT.

This chain links TRBV12-2 with TRBJ2-1; TRBD2, the table's D call, was not compared with the DNA. TRBV12-2 is reported as a pseudogene. CDR3 length: 17 residues. CDR3 in DNA: TGTGCAAGTCGCTTAGCCGGGACTAGCGGGGGACCGAATGAGCAGTTCTTC. Protein sequence: CASRLAGTSGGPNEQFF.

The gene calls are TRBV5-1 and TRBJ2-5, with 9 positions matching TRBD1. J lost 4 bases, V lost 2 bases, and 9 bases had no gene match. Germline V gives CDR1 SGHRS, CDR2 YFSETQ. The CDR3 covers 16 residues. The CDR3 DNA reads TGCGCCAGCAGCTTCCTTTCACAGGGGGCGGGAGAGACCCAGTACTTC. Translation gives CASSFLSQGAGETQYF. The full variable domain, its missing parts supplied by reference TRBV5-1 and TRBJ2-5, is KAGVTQTPRYLIKTRGQQVTLSCSPISGHRSVSWYQQTPGQGLQFLFEYFSETQRNKGNFPGRFSGRQFSNSRSEMNVSTLELGDSALYLCASSFLSQGAGETQYFGPGTRLLVL.

V gene TRBV6-1 combines with J gene TRBJ1-1, with TRBD1 identical over 9 bases. V shed 11 bases, J shed 6 bases, and the junction held 13 bases outside the gene matches. This CDR3 comprises 14 residues. In germline, CDR1 is MNHNS, CDR2 SASEGT. Here the CDR3 DNA reads TGTGCCGGGTCCCCGGGACAGGGATTCGCTGAAGCTTTCTTT. Translation: CAGSPGQGFAEAFF.

In DNA, the CDR3 is TGTGCCAGCAGCTTGGGGGATTCTAGCACAGATACGCAGTATTTT. Its protein product is CASSLGDSSTDTQYF. The gene calls are TRBV7-9 and TRBJ2-3, with D perhaps TRBD1 or TRBD2 (5 bases each). From germline, CDR1 is SEHNR and CDR2 FQNEAQ (reference sequence). V lost 3 bases, J lost 0 bases, and 10 bases lay in between. CDR3 length: 15 amino acids. Full variable domain (rest looked up from reference TRBV7-9 and TRBJ2-3): DTGVSQNPRHKITKRGQNVTFRCDPISEHNRLYWYRQTLGQGPEFLTYFQNEAQLEKSRLLSDRFSAERPKGSFSTLEIQRTEQGDSAMYLCASSLGDSSTDTQYFGPGTRLTVL.

This clone appeared a single time. Other DNA variants within this sample encode the same CDR3. The chain links TRBV6-5 to TRBJ2-2; D tentatively fits TRBD1 or TRBD2 (5 bases each). This CDR3 is built from 14 residues. The germline gives CDR1 MNHEY, CDR2 SVGAGI. Trimming took off 2 bases at V and 1 base at J, with 5 bases between the two ends. CDR3 region: CASSYGGNTGELFF. CDR3 coding DNA: TGTGCCAGCAGTTACGGGGGGAACACCGGGGAGCTGTTTTTT.

This clone has only one observation. This rearrangement joins TRBV10-1 to TRBJ2-1; 12 positions match TRBD2. The CDR3 is 16 amino acids. The V gene end was trimmed by 10 bases and the J gene end by 4 bases; junction bases not matched to a gene: 11. Germline CDR1 and CDR2: WNHNN and SYGVQD (reference sequence). The CDR3 nucleotides are TGCGCCACGTTGCTAGCGGGGGGGCCGGAGTACAATGAGCAGTTCTTC. This translates into CATLLAGGPEYNEQFF.

The chain employs TRBV28 and TRBJ2-7; a possible D gene is TRBD2 (6 bases). V dropped 8 bases and J dropped 2 bases, with 13 bases sitting between them. From germline, CDR1 is MDHEN and CDR2 SYDVKM. This CDR3 comprises 13 residues. The CDR3 loop reads CASLATEPYEQYF. The CDR3 DNA follows: TGTGCCAGCCTAGCGACAGAACCCTACGAGCAGTACTTC. The entire variable domain, with the rest obtained from reference TRBV28 and TRBJ2-7, is as follows: DVKVTQSSRYLVKRTGEKVFLECVQDMDHENMFWYRQDPGLGLRLIYFSYDVKMKEKGDIPEGYSVSREKKERFSLILESASTNQTSMYLCASLATEPYEQYFGPGTRLTVT.

The table lists this clone with a few counts. V and J are TRBV4-3 and TRBJ2-3, with TRBD2 matching 10 bases. Germline V CDR1 and CDR2: LGHNA, YSLEER. Unmatched junction bases numbered 16, after V lost 1 base and J lost 3 bases. The CDR3 spans 20 residues. The CDR3 DNA follows: TGCGCCAGCAGCCAAGGATTAGCGGGGGGCCGAGTTAATTTGACAGATACGCAGTATTTT. It specifies CASSQGLAGGRVNLTDTQYF.

The gene calls are TRBV19 and TRBJ2-3; D call uncertain. Germline V gene lookup returns CDR1 LNHDA and CDR2 SQIVND (reference sequence). The CDR3 totals 14 residues. V was trimmed by 1 base and J by 4 bases, leaving 9 bases between them. The CDR3 here is CASSIGPGSDTQYF. The CDR3, as DNA: TGTGCCAGTAGTATAGGGCCGGGCTCAGATACGCAGTATTTT.

V is TRBV29-1 and J is TRBJ2-1; 13 bases are a match to TRBD2. This CDR3 is 16 amino acids long. CDR1 and CDR2 from the germline V gene are SQVTM and ANQGSEA. With V trimmed by 6 bases and J by 0 bases, 5 bases remained unmatched. CDR3 in amino acids: CSVTGLAGDSYNEQFF. CDR3 DNA sequence: TGCAGCGTAACCGGACTAGCGGGGGACTCCTACAATGAGCAGTTCTTC.

The CDR3 spells CASSFMGGENTEAFF. In DNA, the CDR3 is TGTGCCAGCAGTTTTATGGGGGGCGAGAACACTGAAGCTTTCTTT. This chain links TRBV27 with TRBJ1-1, with a possible D match to TRBD1 (6 bases). V dropped 3 bases and J dropped 1 base, with 12 bases sitting between them. Germline lookup yields CDR1 MNHEY and CDR2 SMNVEV (reference sequence). The CDR3 contains 15 residues.

The chain joins TRBV15 to TRBJ1-2; 8 nucleotides match TRBD1. Germline V lookup: CDR1 LNHNV, CDR2 YYDKDF (reference sequence). J gave up 4 bases and V 5 bases, and 9 bases lay outside the gene matches. This CDR3 is 15 amino acids long. The CDR3: CATSGSGQGSYGYTF. CDR3 DNA sequence: TGTGCCACCAGCGGCTCAGGACAGGGAAGCTATGGCTACACCTTC.

The chain recombines TRBV14 with TRBJ2-1; D remains unclear. This CDR3 has 12 residues. Between the trimmed V and J ends, which lost 2 bases and 12 bases, there was a span of 11 bases. The germline gives CDR1 SGHDN, CDR2 FVKESK. The CDR3 region is CASSQSSVSQFF. The CDR3 DNA reads TGTGCCAGCAGCCAATCATCCGTCTCGCAGTTCTTC.

The J gene is TRBJ1-3, the V gene TRBV9, with no clear D. Germline V CDR1 and CDR2: SGDLS, YYNGEE. This CDR3 region has 15 residues. With 2 bases removed from V and 0 bases from J, the gap between germline ends came to 9 bases. The CDR3 region is CASSVNTISGNTIYF. CDR3 coding DNA: TGTGCCAGCAGCGTTAACACAATCTCTGGAAACACCATATATTTT.

V is TRBV6-9 and J is TRBJ2-5, with D possibly being TRBD1 or TRBD2 (5 bases each). The V end was cut by 7 bases, the J end by 4 bases, with 10 bases between. Germline V gene data show CDR1 as MNHGY and CDR2 as SVAAGI. The CDR3 is 12 amino acids. CDR3 sequence: CASTRGRETQYF. The CDR3, as DNA: TGTGCCAGCACGAGGGGTAGAGAGACCCAGTACTTC.